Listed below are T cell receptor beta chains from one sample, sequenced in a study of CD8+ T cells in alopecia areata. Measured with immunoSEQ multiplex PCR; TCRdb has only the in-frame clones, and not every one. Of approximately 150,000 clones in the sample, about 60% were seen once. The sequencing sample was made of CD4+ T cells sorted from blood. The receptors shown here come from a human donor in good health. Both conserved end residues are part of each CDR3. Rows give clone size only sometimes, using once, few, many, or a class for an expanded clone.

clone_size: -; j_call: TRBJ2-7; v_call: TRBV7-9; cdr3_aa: CASSLFEGEGEQYF
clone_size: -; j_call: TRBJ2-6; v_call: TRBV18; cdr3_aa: CASSQGPPSSGANVLTF
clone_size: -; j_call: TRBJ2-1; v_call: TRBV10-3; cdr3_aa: CAISGSGGRGRRHEQFF
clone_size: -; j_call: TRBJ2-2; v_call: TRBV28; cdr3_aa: CAPTPSDSVSLFF
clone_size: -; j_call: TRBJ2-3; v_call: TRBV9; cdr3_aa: CASSVDLGDTQYF
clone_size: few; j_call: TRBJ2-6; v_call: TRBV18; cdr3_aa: CASSSIKSSGANVLTF
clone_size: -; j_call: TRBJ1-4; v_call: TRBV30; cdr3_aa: CAWRATNEKLFF
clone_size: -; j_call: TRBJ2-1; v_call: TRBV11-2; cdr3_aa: CASSLAGGLNEQFF
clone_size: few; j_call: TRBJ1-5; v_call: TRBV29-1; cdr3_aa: CSVAQGIDQPQHF
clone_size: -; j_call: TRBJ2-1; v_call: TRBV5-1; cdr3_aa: CASSLNDGYNEQFF
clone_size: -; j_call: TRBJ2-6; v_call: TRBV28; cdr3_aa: CASSFLGTGANVLTF
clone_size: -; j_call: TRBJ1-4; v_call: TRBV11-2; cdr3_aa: CASSLARPFEKLFF
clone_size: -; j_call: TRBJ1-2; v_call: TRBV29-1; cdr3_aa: CSVDGGNGYTF
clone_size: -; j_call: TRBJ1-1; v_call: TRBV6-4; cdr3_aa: CASSPGTGGRDTEAFF
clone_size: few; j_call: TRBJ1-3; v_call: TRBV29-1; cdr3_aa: CSVRETGNTIYF
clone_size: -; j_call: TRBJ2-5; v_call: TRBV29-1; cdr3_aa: CSVEQTGEREQYF
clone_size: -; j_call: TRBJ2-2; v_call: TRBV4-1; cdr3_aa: CASRGARGTGELFF
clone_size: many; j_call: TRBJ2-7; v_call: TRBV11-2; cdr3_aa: CASSPRRLAGYEQYF
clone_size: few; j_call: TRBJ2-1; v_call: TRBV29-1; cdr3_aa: CSVEGGGRRSYNEQFF
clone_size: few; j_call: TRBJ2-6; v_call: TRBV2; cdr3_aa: CASSETLAGTGANVLTF